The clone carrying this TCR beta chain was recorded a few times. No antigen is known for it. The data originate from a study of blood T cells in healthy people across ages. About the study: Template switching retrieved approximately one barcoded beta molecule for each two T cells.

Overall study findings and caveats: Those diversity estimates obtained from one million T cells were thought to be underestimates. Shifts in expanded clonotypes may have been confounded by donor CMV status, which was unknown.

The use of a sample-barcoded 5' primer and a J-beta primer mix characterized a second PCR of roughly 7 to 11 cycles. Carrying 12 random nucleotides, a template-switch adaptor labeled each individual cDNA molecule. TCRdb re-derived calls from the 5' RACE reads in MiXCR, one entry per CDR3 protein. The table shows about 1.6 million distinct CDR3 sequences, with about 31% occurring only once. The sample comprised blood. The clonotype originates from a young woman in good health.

This CDR3 is CASSFAPPGSSSYNEQFF. CDR3 DNA: TGTGCCAGCAGTTTCGCCCCGCCCGGGTCAAGCTCCTACAATGAGCAGTTCTTC. V usage is TRBV6-2 or TRBV6-3 and J usage is TRBJ2-1; D ambiguous. Germline assignment: CDR1 MNHEY and CDR2 SVGEGT. Trimming cost V 4 bases and J 0 bases, with 19 bases left between them. This CDR3 region has 18 residues.